The rows below give T cell receptor beta chains drawn from one sample of a study of regulatory T cells in long-lasting Graves disease. MiXCR was run by TCRdb on the multiplex PCR reads, yielding one entry per CDR3 protein. The repertoire holds about 520,000 distinct CDR3 sequences, with around 12% as singletons. This sample was shared with a second study, whose subject was T cells in Graves' hyperthyroidism and ophthalmopathy.

This specimen was peripheral blood mononuclear cells (PBMCs), taken at new diagnosis, from a patient treated with antithyroid drugs. All receptors come from a woman in her 30s with Graves disease. Both conserved end residues are part of each CDR3. Each record gives: J gene, D gene, clone size, V gene, CDR3 DNA, CDR3 protein. A D gene is named only where the DNA matches it firmly. Expanded clones are given a class, and other clones once, few, many or no size at all.

j_call: TRBJ2-7; d_call: .; clone_size: many; v_call: TRBV27; cdr3_nt: TGTGCCAGCAGTTTATCGGGGAAATACGAGCAGTACTTC; cdr3_aa: CASSLSGKYEQYF
j_call: TRBJ2-5; d_call: TRBD2; clone_size: many; v_call: TRBV11-3; cdr3_nt: TGTGCCAGCAGCCCAGGACTAGCAGAGGAGACCCAGTACTTC; cdr3_aa: CASSPGLAEETQYF
j_call: TRBJ2-7; d_call: .; clone_size: many; v_call: TRBV7-9; cdr3_nt: TGTGCCAGCAGCTTTCCGGGGCCTCCTCGGGAGCAGTACTTC; cdr3_aa: CASSFPGPPREQYF
j_call: TRBJ1-2; d_call: TRBD1; clone_size: many; v_call: TRBV19; cdr3_nt: TGTGCCAGTAGTACAGGGGGAAAGGGCTACACCTTC; cdr3_aa: CASSTGGKGYTF
j_call: TRBJ1-2; d_call: .; clone_size: many; v_call: TRBV20-1; cdr3_nt: TGCAGTGCCTCTCCCGGGCATCTTAACTATGGCTACACCTTC; cdr3_aa: CSASPGHLNYGYTF
j_call: TRBJ2-7; d_call: .; clone_size: many; v_call: TRBV27; cdr3_nt: TGTGCCAGCAGTTGGCAAGACAGATACGAGCAGTACTTC; cdr3_aa: CASSWQDRYEQYF
j_call: TRBJ2-5; d_call: .; clone_size: many; v_call: TRBV5-6; cdr3_nt: TGTGCCAGCAGCTTGGAGACTAGACTCCAAGAGACCCAGTACTTC; cdr3_aa: CASSLETRLQETQYF
j_call: TRBJ2-7; d_call: .; clone_size: many; v_call: TRBV6-1; cdr3_nt: TGTGCCACCCAAGACTTGAGGCAGGGACAAACCTACGAGCAGTACTTC; cdr3_aa: CATQDLRQGQTYEQYF
j_call: TRBJ1-3; d_call: .; clone_size: few; v_call: TRBV3-1; cdr3_nt: TGTGCCAGCGAGCGGGGCTTGGCGGGCTCTGGAAACACCATATATTTT; cdr3_aa: CASERGLAGSGNTIYF
j_call: TRBJ2-3; d_call: TRBD2; clone_size: many; v_call: TRBV2; cdr3_nt: TGTGCCAGCAGTGCGTCGGGAGGGCCGATAGATACGCAGTATTTT; cdr3_aa: CASSASGGPIDTQYF
j_call: TRBJ2-1; d_call: TRBD2; clone_size: many; v_call: TRBV20-1; cdr3_nt: TGCAGTGGAGGGAGGGCCAGGAATGAGCAGTTCTTC; cdr3_aa: CSGGRARNEQFF
j_call: TRBJ1-6; d_call: .; clone_size: many; v_call: TRBV7-9; cdr3_nt: TGTGCCAGCAGCCCCGCGGGGCGGGCGAATTCACCCCTCCACTTT; cdr3_aa: CASSPAGRANSPLHF
j_call: TRBJ2-2; d_call: .; clone_size: .; v_call: TRBV9; cdr3_nt: TGTGCCAGCGGGGGGACGGCGAACACCGGGGAGCTGTTTTTT; cdr3_aa: CASGGTANTGELFF
j_call: TRBJ2-3; d_call: TRBD2; clone_size: few; v_call: TRBV19; cdr3_nt: TGCGCTACTAGCGAGTACACAGATACGCAGTATTTT; cdr3_aa: CATSEYTDTQYF